The 32 T cell receptor beta chains presented below share a single source sample, sequenced in a study of prognosis after radiotherapy for stage I lung cancer. The authors amplified TCR beta CDR3 from genomic DNA using two-round multiplex PCR. For every TRBV and TRBJ gene, a specific primer was used in first-round PCR. MiXCR was run by TCRdb on the multiplex PCR reads, yielding one entry per CDR3 protein. The data contain 13,000 to 15,000 distinct CDR3 sequences, approximately 30% of them singletons. The sample here was PBMCs, taken before or after stereotactic body radiation therapy (not recorded which). The receptors stem from a donor aged 50 or older with non-small cell lung cancer.

The V gene is TRBV28, the J gene TRBJ2-7; possible D gene TRBD1, 5 bases. The germline CDR1 and CDR2 sequences are MDHEN and SYDVKM. The germline V and J ends were trimmed by 7 bases and 1 base, with 8 bases remaining between them. The CDR3 loop spans 12 amino acids. Here the CDR3 reads CASTGLSYEQYF. The CDR3 bases are TGTGCCAGCACAGGGCTTTCCTACGAGCAGTACTTC.

This clonotype has a count of ten or more. This chain links TRBV6-5 with TRBJ1-4; no firm D call. The germline gives CDR1 MNHEY, CDR2 SVGAGI. The CDR3 length is 15 residues. V lost 4 bases and J lost 0, with 9 bases in between. The chain's CDR3 is CASSWPSATNEKLFF. The CDR3 coding sequence is TGTGCCAGCAGTTGGCCTTCTGCAACTAATGAAAAACTGTTTTTT.

This clonotype was seen at least ten times. V gene TRBV2 combines with J gene TRBJ2-2; maybe TRBD2 (7 bases). The CDR3 has 16 amino acids. V lost 3 bases and J lost 8, with 19 bases in between. Germline assignment: CDR1 SNHLY and CDR2 FYNNEI. The CDR3 DNA reads TGTGCCAGCAGTGATTGGGGGGGGCGTAGTCCAGGGGAGCTGTTTTTT. Its protein is CASSDWGGRSPGELFF. Supplemented by reference TRBV2 and TRBJ2-2, the full variable domain reads EPEVTQTPSHQVTQMGQEVILRCVPISNHLYFYWYRQILGQKVEFLVSFYNNEISEKSEIFDDQFSVERPDGSNFTLKIRSTKLEDSAMYFCASSDWGGRSPGELFFGEGSRLTVL.

V usage is TRBV12-3 or TRBV12-4 and J usage is TRBJ2-7; weak D call: TRBD1 (5 bases). The CDR3 loop spans 14 amino acids. The V end lost 3 bases, the J end lost 3 bases, and 12 bases lay between the germline ends. For the CDR3, the DNA is TGTGCCAGCAGTTTCGGACAACGCCTCTACGAGCAGTACTTC. Translation gives CASSFGQRLYEQYF.

This clonotype appeared many times. The gene calls are TRBV3-1 and TRBJ2-7; D is uncertain. V lost 1 base, J lost 3 bases, and 13 bases lay in between. CDR3 size: 15 residues. Looked up from germline, CDR1 is LGHDT and CDR2 is YNNKEL (reference sequence). The CDR3 here is CASSQAPSTNYEQYF. CDR3 nucleotide sequence: TGTGCCAGCAGCCAAGCCCCTTCCACCAACTACGAGCAGTACTTC.

V is TRBV30 and J is TRBJ2-7; D is perhaps TRBD1 (5 bases). The ends were cut back, 2 bases at V and 0 bases at J, with 11 bases in the middle. Germline assignment: CDR1 GTSNPN and CDR2 SVGIG (reference sequence). The CDR3 has 14 residues. This chain's CDR3 is CAWSRQRSSYEQYF. CDR3 nucleotide sequence: TGTGCCTGGAGTAGACAGAGAAGCTCCTACGAGCAGTACTTC.

The V call is TRBV30, the J call TRBJ2-7, with D tentatively TRBD2 (6 bases). Germline loops: CDR1 GTSNPN, CDR2 SVGIG (reference sequence). Between the trimmed V and J ends, which lost 7 bases and 3 bases, there was a span of 16 bases. The CDR3 is made up of 13 amino acids. CDR3 in DNA: TGTGCCTCATGGACTAAGCTATTCTACGAGCAGTACTTC. Its translation is CASWTKLFYEQYF.

This clonotype was found many times. The genes are TRBV10-2 and TRBJ2-3; D ambiguous. V gave up 3 bases and J gave up 4 bases, with 11 bases separating them. This CDR3 region has 14 residues. Germline V lookup: CDR1 WSHSY, CDR2 SAAADI. CDR3 sequence: CASSDVWGPDTQYF. The CDR3 DNA reads as TGCGCCAGCAGTGATGTCTGGGGTCCAGATACGCAGTATTTT.

This clonotype was observed many times. The J gene is TRBJ1-2, the V gene TRBV19; 9 bases line up with TRBD1. Germline CDR1 is LNHDA and CDR2 is SQIVND (reference sequence). V gave up 3 bases and J gave up 8 bases; unmatched junction bases: 7. The CDR3 runs 14 residues. CDR3 region: CASSIPGQGWGYTF. DNA for the CDR3: TGTGCCAGTAGTATCCCGGGACAGGGATGGGGCTACACCTTC.

This clonotype was seen at least ten times. The chain combines TRBV4-1 with TRBJ2-2; D gene unclear. V lost 3 bases to trimming and J lost 9 bases, with 11 bases between them. The CDR3 covers 13 residues. Germline values: CDR1 MGHRA, CDR2 YSYEKL. The CDR3 DNA follows: TGCGCCAGCAGCCAGCCCCCTCATCGGGAGCTGTTTTTT. As protein: CASSQPPHRELFF.

The chain carries TRBV10-1 and TRBJ2-3; 7 bases fit TRBD2. This CDR3 region has 16 residues. The V and J ends lost 0 bases and 1 base, in that order; junction bases with no gene match: 4. Germline V CDR1 and CDR2: WNHNN, SYGVQD (reference sequence). The CDR3 here is CASSESVGGGTDTQYF. CDR3 sequence (DNA): TGCGCCAGCAGTGAGTCCGTGGGGGGGGGCACAGATACGCAGTATTTT.

To note about this clonotype: A far bigger clonotype differs at one base, so this is likely a read error. CDR3 nucleotide sequence: TGTGCCAGCAGTGACGACAGGGTGCTTGATTTCTTT. It yields the protein CASSDDRVLDFF. The chain combines TRBV6-4 with TRBJ1-6, with 7 bases lining up with TRBD1. CDR3 length equals 12 residues. Germline lookup yields CDR1 MRHNA and CDR2 SNTAGT.

Many counts were recorded for this clonotype. CDR3 DNA sequence: TGTGCCAGCTCCCAACTAGCGGGAGTTAACAATGAGCAGTTCTTC. It yields the protein CASSQLAGVNNEQFF. The rearrangement uses TRBV18 and TRBJ2-1; 11 bases map to TRBD2. The junction had 6 bases not matched to a gene; V was cut back by 6 bases and J by 5 bases. CDR1 KGHSH and CDR2 LQKENI come from the germline V gene. The CDR3 totals 15 residues.

This clonotype was counted ten times or more. The chain recombines TRBV20-1 with TRBJ2-2, with 12 bases fitting TRBD2. CDR3 length: 18 amino acids. V shed 1 base, J shed 0 bases, and the junction held 6 bases outside the gene matches. CDR1 is DFQATT, CDR2 SNEGSKA, per germline (reference sequence). The CDR3 bases are TGCAGTGCTAGAGCCGGGACTAGCGGGTTTACGAACACCGGGGAGCTGTTTTTT. Translating it yields CSARAGTSGFTNTGELFF.

A word on this clonotype: A much more abundant neighbour one base away suggests this may be a read error. The chain joins TRBV7-8 to TRBJ1-1; D remains unclear. The ends were cut back, 4 bases at V and 10 bases at J, with 13 bases in the middle. The CDR3 runs 12 residues. Germline assignment: CDR1 SGHVS and CDR2 FQNEAQ. CDR3 DNA: TGTGCCAGCAGCTCCAACCGTATCAGAGCTTTCTTT. This gives the protein CASSSNRIRAFF.

In this sample, this clonotype is medium-sized (0.01 to 0.1%). This chain connects TRBV20-1 to TRBJ1-6, with D unclear. Germline CDR1 DFQATT, CDR2 SNEGSKA (reference sequence). The CDR3 is 16 amino acids. Deletions cut 1 base from V and 3 bases from J, with 13 bases between. The CDR3 DNA is TGCAGTGCTAGAGGAACCCGGGTCCTCTATAATTCACCCCTCCACTTT. This encodes CSARGTRVLYNSPLHF.

This clonotype was observed at least ten times. The chain is built from TRBV5-1 and TRBJ1-2; 8 positions agree with TRBD1. With 3 bases clipped from V and 1 base from J, the junction kept 5 bases outside the gene matches. From germline, CDR1 is SGHRS and CDR2 YFSETQ. There are 15 residues in the CDR3. DNA of the CDR3: TGCGCCAGCAGCTCAACAGGGGGTCGTAACTATGGCTACACCTTC. Residues: CASSSTGGRNYGYTF.

This clonotype has at least ten counts. V gene TRBV28 combines with J gene TRBJ2-3; TRBD1 agrees at 7 bases. Per germline, CDR1 MDHEN and CDR2 SYDVKM. The CDR3 runs 14 residues. V trimming: 10 bases; J trimming: 2 bases; junction bases outside the gene matches: 9. The CDR3 here is CATRQGTSTDTQYF. CDR3 in DNA: TGTGCCACCCGACAGGGCACCTCCACAGATACGCAGTATTTT.

In its sample, this clonotype was seen many times. A much larger clone differs from this one at a single base, so this may be a read error. The chain couples TRBV6-4 to TRBJ2-1; TRBD1 might be the D (6 bases). The CDR3 covers 15 residues. Germline V gene data show CDR1 as MRHNA and CDR2 as SNTAGT. Trimming took 3 bases from V and 3 from J, leaving 12 bases between them. DNA of the CDR3: TGTGCCAGCAGTGAAGGGGGTAGGGGCTACAATGAGCAGTTCTTC. Translating gives CASSEGGRGYNEQFF.

At least ten counts were recorded for this clonotype. V and J are TRBV29-1 and TRBJ1-1, with D perhaps matching TRBD1 (6 bases). This CDR3 comprises 14 residues. V lost 5 bases, J lost 0 bases, and 13 bases lay in between. Germline loops: CDR1 SQVTM, CDR2 ANQGSEA. The CDR3, as DNA: TGCAGCGTTCCGAAGGGGGGCATGAACACTGAAGCTTTCTTT. Its translation is CSVPKGGMNTEAFF.

This clonotype is medium-sized (0.01 to 0.1%) by share. The chain has TRBV28 and TRBJ1-5, with D possibly being TRBD1 (5 bases). V lost 3 bases, J lost 5 bases, and 14 bases lay in between. Germline values: CDR1 MDHEN, CDR2 SYDVKM. The CDR3 has 15 amino acids. The CDR3 loop reads CASSFGFTGDQPQHF. For the CDR3, the DNA is TGTGCCAGCAGTTTCGGGTTCACAGGCGATCAGCCCCAGCATTTT.

This clonotype occurred many times. The chain couples TRBV19 to TRBJ1-5, with 8 bases lining up with TRBD1. J gave up 15 bases and V 4 bases, and 20 bases lay outside the gene matches. This CDR3 spans 16 amino acids. CDR1 is LNHDA, CDR2 SQIVND, per germline (reference sequence). DNA for the CDR3: TGTGCCAGTAGTAGCAAAACAGGGGGTGCTACTTCTATTCTGCATTTT. It encodes CASSSKTGGATSILHF.

Ten or more counts support this clonotype. The V gene is TRBV10-3, the J gene TRBJ2-5, with D tentatively TRBD2 (5 bases). The V gene lost 3 bases and the J gene lost 3 bases, with 8 bases spanning the gap. The germline CDR1 and CDR2 sequences are ENHRY and SYGVKD. The CDR3 runs 13 residues. CDR3 amino acids: CAISEGLEETQYF. The CDR3 DNA reads as TGTGCCATCAGTGAAGGACTGGAAGAGACCCAGTACTTC.

Turning to this clonotype: At one of its ends the junction is not consistent with the germline gene, which may arise from a read error. J is TRBJ2-2 and V is TRBV20-1, with 11 bases matching TRBD2. This CDR3 comprises 14 residues. Germline V gene lookup returns CDR1 DFQATT and CDR2 SNEGSKA (reference sequence). The CDR3 DNA follows: TGCAGTTCCACTAGCGGGGGAAACACCGTGGAGCTGTTTTTT. Amino acids: CSSTSGGNTVELFF.

Note on this clonotype: A far more abundant clone sits one base away, making this likely a read error. This chain links TRBV6-4 with TRBJ2-1, with D tentatively TRBD2 (5 bases). The CDR3 contains 15 residues. The V gene's germline CDR1 is MRHNA and CDR2 SNTAGT. The CDR3 loop is CASSYSRVSVDEQFF. Here the CDR3 DNA reads TGTGCCAGCAGTTACTCGAGGGTTAGCGTGGATGAGCAGTTCTTC.

The DNA of the CDR3 is TGTGCCAGCAGCTTCGGGTTATTCGGCGGCTACACCTTC. It yields the protein CASSFGLFGGYTF. The chain has TRBV27 and TRBJ1-2; D uncertain. The CDR3 contains 13 residues. Germline-derived CDR1 and CDR2 are MNHEY and SMNVEV (reference sequence). The germline V and J ends were trimmed by 6 bases and 8 bases, with 16 bases remaining between them.

For this clonotype: A read error may explain this, as a much larger clone is one base away. The chain has TRBV30 and TRBJ2-4, with D possibly being TRBD2 (6 bases). CDR1 is GTSNPN and CDR2 is SVGIG in the germline V gene (reference sequence). The length of the CDR3 is 13 residues. V dropped 1 base and J dropped 5 bases, with 9 bases sitting between them. CDR3 DNA sequence: TGTGCCTGGAGTGGGGGGGTGGAAAACATTCAGTACTTC. Amino acids: CAWSGGVENIQYF.

Ten or more counts support this clonotype. The chain recombines TRBV11-3 with TRBJ2-1, with 7 bases identical to TRBD2. The junction had 5 bases not matched to a gene; V was cut back by 5 bases and J by 4 bases. The CDR3 is 14 residues long. Germline values: CDR1 SGHNT, CDR2 YENEEA. CDR3 nucleotides: TGTGCCAGCAGCGCGGGAGAGACTTACAATGAGCAGTTCTTC. This encodes CASSAGETYNEQFF.

This clonotype rates as medium-sized. The rearrangement uses TRBV6-1 and TRBJ2-7, with 10 bases that match TRBD2. Germline V CDR1 and CDR2: MNHNS, SASEGT. The CDR3 spans 15 residues. Trimming took 2 bases from V and 2 from J; bases not matched to a gene: 3. CDR3 region: CASSELAGDPYEQYF. The CDR3 coding sequence is TGTGCCAGCAGTGAACTAGCGGGAGATCCCTACGAGCAGTACTTC.

The J gene is TRBJ2-7, the V gene TRBV28, with D tentatively TRBD2 (5 bases). V gave up 9 bases and J gave up 3 bases, with 12 bases separating them. CDR3 length equals 12 residues. From germline, CDR1 is MDHEN and CDR2 SYDVKM. The CDR3 nucleotides read TGTGCCAGTATCCCAAGCGGCTACGAGCAGTACTTC. Translating it yields CASIPSGYEQYF. The variable domain in full, completed from reference TRBV28 and TRBJ2-7, reads DVKVTQSSRYLVKRTGEKVFLECVQDMDHENMFWYRQDPGLGLRLIYFSYDVKMKEKGDIPEGYSVSREKKERFSLILESASTNQTSMYLCASIPSGYEQYFGPGTRLTVT.

This clonotype was counted ten times or more. The gene calls are TRBV9 and TRBJ1-1; D possibly corresponds to TRBD1 (5 bases). Per germline, CDR1 SGDLS and CDR2 YYNGEE. Trimming left V 3 bases short and J 5 bases short, with 23 bases between. The CDR3 sequence is 17 residues long. CDR3 bases: TGTGCCAGCAGCGCAACCCTGGGGGTACACGGGGATACTGAAGCTTTCTTT. This encodes CASSATLGVHGDTEAFF. Full variable domain (missing parts from reference TRBV9 and TRBJ1-1): DSGVTQTPKHLITATGQRVTLRCSPRSGDLSVYWYQQSLDQGLQFLIQYYNGEERAKGNILERFSAQQFPDLHSELNLSSLELGDSALYFCASSATLGVHGDTEAFFGQGTRLTVV.

The V and J genes are TRBV3-1 and TRBJ1-2, with 12 positions matching TRBD1. V was clipped by 5 bases and J by 10 bases; unmatched bases: 8. The germline gives CDR1 LGHDT, CDR2 YNNKEL (reference sequence). The CDR3 is 14 amino acids. The CDR3 DNA sequence: TGTGCCAGCAGCTATGGGACAGGGGGCTCTGCCTACACCTTC. It translates to CASSYGTGGSAYTF. The variable domain in full, with the rest retrieved from reference TRBV3-1 and TRBJ1-2, is DTAVSQTPKYLVTQMGNDKSIKCEQNLGHDTMYWYKQDSKKFLKIMFSYNNKELIINETVPNRFSPKSPDKAHLNLHINSLELGDSAVYFCASSYGTGGSAYTFGSGTRLTVV.